Sequencing of this T cell receptor (beta chain) was carried out in a study of blood T cell repertoires in COVID-19. Study-wide context: In each case, the material was cDNA or gDNA derived from T cells, B-cell-depleted T cells, or PBMCs.

Original processing methods: Using reference gene primer amplification, nucleated cell counts were estimated. Using immunoSEQ multiplex PCR, the repertoire was profiled, and TCRdb retains in-frame clones only, with some absent. The V and J calls and clone size were taken over from that table, and D and trimming were inferred from the DNA. The sample has roughly 420,000 clones, roughly 90% seen once. Only one count was recorded for this clone. V gave up 0 bases and J gave up 3 bases, with 11 bases separating them. CDR3 length: 14 amino acids. Germline V CDR1 and CDR2: GTSNPN, SVGIG (reference sequence).

The gene calls are TRBV30 and TRBJ1-1, with D possibly TRBD1 on 5 matching bases. The TCR originated in a woman under 40 with acute COVID-19. Sequenced material: PBMCs or T cells enriched from blood (not recorded which). CDR3 sequence reads: CAWSVFGRDTEAFF. CDR3 nucleotide sequence: TGTGCCTGGAGTGTCTTTGGCAGGGACACTGAAGCTTTCTTT.